A selection of T cell receptor beta chains follows, all from one sample in a study of molecular identifiers for immune sequencing clone quantification. Using its own MiXCR run on the PCR reads, TCRdb lists one record per CDR3 protein. This sample yields approximately 500,000 distinct CDR3 sequences, of which around 23% are seen a single time; approximately 0.76% belongs to the top ten. Sequences were obtained from naive CD8+ T cells from blood, with Jurkat cell RNA spiked in. These receptors came from a human donor in good health. Some libraries in this study had Jurkat cell RNA spiked in. Each CDR3 is given with its conserved first and last residue. Each record gives: J gene, clone size, D gene, V gene, CDR3 DNA, CDR3 protein. The D gene is left open where the match is weak. Clone size is stated in some rows and not others, as once, few, many or a class when expanded.

j_gene: TRBJ1-3
abundance: few
d_gene: .
v_gene: TRBV4-3
CDR3nt: TGCGCCAGCAGCCAAGATACGGGGAGCTCTGGAAACACCATATATTTT
CDR3aa: CASSQDTGSSGNTIYF

j_gene: TRBJ2-1
abundance: few
d_gene: .
v_gene: TRBV24-1
CDR3nt: TGTGCCACCAGTGTTAGCGGTACCTACAATGAGCAGTTCTTC
CDR3aa: CATSVSGTYNEQFF

j_gene: TRBJ1-2
abundance: .
d_gene: .
v_gene: TRBV4-3
CDR3nt: TGCGCCAGCAGCCCCTCGTGGTCAGAACCAAGAGCTAACTATGGCTACACCTTC
CDR3aa: CASSPSWSEPRANYGYTF

j_gene: TRBJ2-2
abundance: .
d_gene: .
v_gene: TRBV9
CDR3nt: TGTGCCAGCAGCCCTACAGGGACACCGAACACCGGGGAGCTGTTTTTT
CDR3aa: CASSPTGTPNTGELFF

j_gene: TRBJ1-5
abundance: .
d_gene: .
v_gene: TRBV14
CDR3nt: TGTGCCAGCAGCGAATGCAGGGGCGGGGGGAATAGCAATCAGCCCCAGCATTTT
CDR3aa: CASSECRGGGNSNQPQHF

j_gene: TRBJ2-3
abundance: few
d_gene: .
v_gene: TRBV21-1
CDR3nt: TGTGCCAGCAGCAAAAGAGCTGCCACAGATACGCAGTATTTT
CDR3aa: CASSKRAATDTQYF

j_gene: TRBJ2-7
abundance: few
d_gene: .
v_gene: TRBV7-6
CDR3nt: TGTGCCAGCAGCCCCGAGGGGGGTTGGGCCTCCTACGAGCAGTACTTC
CDR3aa: CASSPEGGWASYEQYF

j_gene: TRBJ1-1
abundance: .
d_gene: .
v_gene: TRBV5-6
CDR3nt: TGTGCCGGCAGCTTGCGGGGGAGGAGGACTGAAGCTTTCTTT
CDR3aa: CAGSLRGRRTEAFF

j_gene: TRBJ2-4
abundance: few
d_gene: TRBD1
v_gene: TRBV12-3/TRBV12-4
CDR3nt: TGTGCCAGCAGTTTCTCAGGGGGCGGGAAAAACATTCAGTACTTC
CDR3aa: CASSFSGGGKNIQYF

j_gene: TRBJ1-2
abundance: many
d_gene: .
v_gene: TRBV2
CDR3nt: TGTGCCAGCTTTAAGTCCCAGCAAGACTATGGCTACACCTTC
CDR3aa: CASFKSQQDYGYTF

j_gene: TRBJ2-5
abundance: few
d_gene: .
v_gene: TRBV7-9
CDR3nt: TGTGCCAGCAGCTTAGCGGGCAGGTTGAGAGAGACCCAGTACTTC
CDR3aa: CASSLAGRLRETQYF

j_gene: TRBJ2-5
abundance: few
d_gene: TRBD1
v_gene: TRBV29-1
CDR3nt: TGCAGCGTCACAACAGGGGGCGTAGAGACCCAGTACTTC
CDR3aa: CSVTTGGVETQYF

j_gene: TRBJ1-1
abundance: .
d_gene: .
v_gene: TRBV4-1
CDR3nt: TGCGCCAGCAGCCAAGATCGGACAGACACTGAAGCTTTCTTT
CDR3aa: CASSQDRTDTEAFF

j_gene: TRBJ2-5
abundance: many
d_gene: .
v_gene: TRBV7-2
CDR3nt: TGTGCCAGCAGCTTAAGTCGGGGTCGCGAGACCCAGTACTTC
CDR3aa: CASSLSRGRETQYF

j_gene: TRBJ2-2
abundance: .
d_gene: .
v_gene: TRBV20-1
CDR3nt: TGCAGTGCTTCAAAGCTGAACACCGGGGAGCTGTTTTTT
CDR3aa: CSASKLNTGELFF

j_gene: TRBJ1-2
abundance: .
d_gene: .
v_gene: TRBV7-9
CDR3nt: TGTGCCTCCTATCCTGAGGGCTATGGCTACACCTTC
CDR3aa: CASYPEGYGYTF

j_gene: TRBJ1-1
abundance: few
d_gene: .
v_gene: TRBV11-2
CDR3nt: TGTGCCAGCCTATCGGGGGGGACTGAAGCTTTCTTT
CDR3aa: CASLSGGTEAFF

j_gene: TRBJ2-3
abundance: .
d_gene: TRBD2
v_gene: TRBV2
CDR3nt: TGTGCCAGTCTGACTAGCGGGGTTAGCACAGATACGCAGTATTTT
CDR3aa: CASLTSGVSTDTQYF

j_gene: TRBJ2-7
abundance: many
d_gene: TRBD1
v_gene: TRBV7-9
CDR3nt: TGTGCCAGCAGCCCTGGGACAGGGCGGCACTACGAGCAGTACTTC
CDR3aa: CASSPGTGRHYEQYF

j_gene: TRBJ2-3
abundance: .
d_gene: .
v_gene: TRBV2
CDR3nt: TGTGCCAGCGGGACAAATACGCAGTATTTT
CDR3aa: CASGTNTQYF

j_gene: TRBJ1-5
abundance: few
d_gene: TRBD1
v_gene: TRBV24-1
CDR3nt: TGTGCCACCAGTGCCCCCAGGGGGGTACATTTCCTCCCTAGCAATCAGCCCCAGCATTTT
CDR3aa: CATSAPRGVHFLPSNQPQHF

j_gene: TRBJ2-7
abundance: few
d_gene: .
v_gene: TRBV27
CDR3nt: TGTGCCAGCAGTCCGACCGGTGCGGGGTTCTACGAGCAGTACTTC
CDR3aa: CASSPTGAGFYEQYF

j_gene: TRBJ1-1
abundance: few
d_gene: TRBD1
v_gene: TRBV28
CDR3nt: TGTGCCAGCAGTTCTTACAGGGGGCATCACACTGAAGCTTTCTTT
CDR3aa: CASSSYRGHHTEAFF

j_gene: TRBJ1-1
abundance: .
d_gene: .
v_gene: TRBV2
CDR3nt: TGTGCCAGCAGTGACCAAGACAATAAAACTTTCTTT
CDR3aa: CASSDQDNKTFF

j_gene: TRBJ1-1
abundance: .
d_gene: .
v_gene: TRBV20-1
CDR3nt: TGCAGTGCTAGGGGGGGGGATCGGTTTGAAGCTTTCTTT
CDR3aa: CSARGGDRFEAFF

j_gene: TRBJ2-7
abundance: .
d_gene: TRBD2
v_gene: TRBV4-1
CDR3nt: TGCGCCAGCAGCCCAGAGGCCGGGAGGGCCTACGAGCAGTACTTC
CDR3aa: CASSPEAGRAYEQYF

j_gene: TRBJ1-3
abundance: .
d_gene: .
v_gene: TRBV4-3
CDR3nt: TGCGCCAGCAGCCAAGTCGGTGGCGACATGGCAGGAAACACCATATATTTT
CDR3aa: CASSQVGGDMAGNTIYF

j_gene: TRBJ1-2
abundance: .
d_gene: .
v_gene: TRBV29-1
CDR3nt: TGCAGCGTTGAAGAAGGGAACAGTTTC
CDR3aa: CSVEEGNSF

j_gene: TRBJ2-1
abundance: many
d_gene: .
v_gene: TRBV7-9
CDR3nt: TGTGCCAGCAGCAGTACAGGGTCCTCCTACAATGAGCAGTTCTTC
CDR3aa: CASSSTGSSYNEQFF

j_gene: TRBJ1-1
abundance: .
d_gene: TRBD1
v_gene: TRBV5-1
CDR3nt: TGCGCCAGCAGCTTGGCGGGGGGGACAGGGATGAACACTGAAGCTTTCTTT
CDR3aa: CASSLAGGTGMNTEAFF

j_gene: TRBJ2-3
abundance: many
d_gene: .
v_gene: TRBV7-9
CDR3nt: TGTGCCAGCAGCTTAACCGGGACCGCAGATACGCAGTATTTT
CDR3aa: CASSLTGTADTQYF

j_gene: TRBJ1-1
abundance: once
d_gene: .
v_gene: TRBV29-1
CDR3nt: TGCGGCGTCCTAGACAGGTTTGGCACTGAAGCTTTCTTT
CDR3aa: CGVLDRFGTEAFF

j_gene: TRBJ2-7
abundance: .
d_gene: .
v_gene: TRBV5-1
CDR3nt: TGCGCCAGCAGCGGGAGGGGGGGCGAACCTTACGAGCAGTACTTC
CDR3aa: CASSGRGGEPYEQYF

j_gene: TRBJ2-3
abundance: .
d_gene: .
v_gene: TRBV4-3
CDR3nt: TGCGCCAGCAGCCTAACCTACAGGCATAGCACAGATACGCAGTATTTT
CDR3aa: CASSLTYRHSTDTQYF

j_gene: TRBJ1-1
abundance: .
d_gene: .
v_gene: TRBV4-3
CDR3nt: TGCGCCAGCAGCAGGGATTCGGGAGATACTGAAGCTTTCTTT
CDR3aa: CASSRDSGDTEAFF

j_gene: TRBJ2-7
abundance: .
d_gene: .
v_gene: TRBV4-1
CDR3nt: TGCGCCAGCAGCACCTACAGGAACTACGAGCAGTACTTC
CDR3aa: CASSTYRNYEQYF

j_gene: TRBJ2-7
abundance: few
d_gene: .
v_gene: TRBV29-1
CDR3nt: TGCAGCGTTGAACTTTCGGGCAGGAACTACGAGCAGTACTTC
CDR3aa: CSVELSGRNYEQYF

j_gene: TRBJ2-5
abundance: many
d_gene: .
v_gene: TRBV27
CDR3nt: TGTGCCAGCAGTCCTATAGGCCCCACTCAAGAGACCCAGTACTTC
CDR3aa: CASSPIGPTQETQYF

j_gene: TRBJ1-1
abundance: .
d_gene: .
v_gene: TRBV20-1
CDR3nt: TGCAGTGCCTATAGACAGGAAACGAACACTGAAGCTTTCTTT
CDR3aa: CSAYRQETNTEAFF

j_gene: TRBJ2-2
abundance: .
d_gene: TRBD1
v_gene: TRBV9
CDR3nt: TGTGCCAGCAGCGTAGGTGGGACAGGGGTCACCGGGGAGCTGTTTTTT
CDR3aa: CASSVGGTGVTGELFF

j_gene: TRBJ2-3
abundance: .
d_gene: .
v_gene: TRBV4-3
CDR3nt: TGCGCCAGCAGCCAAGGTACGGATCCGCAAAGCACAGATACGCAGTATTTT
CDR3aa: CASSQGTDPQSTDTQYF

j_gene: TRBJ2-6
abundance: many
d_gene: .
v_gene: TRBV19
CDR3nt: TGTGCCAGTAGTATCACATACGCTGGGGCCAACGTCCTGACTTTC
CDR3aa: CASSITYAGANVLTF

j_gene: TRBJ2-7
abundance: .
d_gene: TRBD1
v_gene: TRBV5-4
CDR3nt: TGTGCCAGCAGCTTGGAGACAGGGGTGTACGAGCAGTACTTC
CDR3aa: CASSLETGVYEQYF

j_gene: TRBJ2-3
abundance: .
d_gene: TRBD2
v_gene: TRBV27
CDR3nt: TGTGCCAGCAGTTTAGGCCTAGCGGGAGGGCCAGGAGATACGCAGTATTTT
CDR3aa: CASSLGLAGGPGDTQYF

j_gene: TRBJ2-3
abundance: .
d_gene: .
v_gene: TRBV4-3
CDR3nt: TGCGCCAGCAGCCATATCCGGGCGGCGGATACGCAGTATTTT
CDR3aa: CASSHIRAADTQYF

j_gene: TRBJ2-3
abundance: many
d_gene: .
v_gene: TRBV7-9
CDR3nt: TGTGCCAGTTCGCCTAGCGAGACAGATACGCAGTATTTT
CDR3aa: CASSPSETDTQYF

j_gene: TRBJ2-1
abundance: few
d_gene: .
v_gene: TRBV3-1
CDR3nt: TGTGCCAGCAGCCAAGAAGGGGGGGCTGGTGAGCAGTTCTTC
CDR3aa: CASSQEGGAGEQFF

j_gene: TRBJ2-3
abundance: few
d_gene: TRBD2
v_gene: TRBV27
CDR3nt: TGTGCCACCCAGGGCCTAGCGGGGAGCACAGATACGCAGTATTTT
CDR3aa: CATQGLAGSTDTQYF

j_gene: TRBJ2-1
abundance: .
d_gene: TRBD2
v_gene: TRBV6-5
CDR3nt: TGTGCCAGCAGTTACTACGAGTATTTTAACCCCGCCGGGGGGACTAATACCGAGCGGCAGTTCTTC
CDR3aa: CASSYYEYFNPAGGTNTERQFF

j_gene: TRBJ2-7
abundance: few
d_gene: TRBD2
v_gene: TRBV4-3
CDR3nt: TGCGCCAGCAACCAAGAGACTAGCGGGAGAGGCGAGCAGTACTTC
CDR3aa: CASNQETSGRGEQYF

j_gene: TRBJ2-3
abundance: many
d_gene: .
v_gene: TRBV28
CDR3nt: TGTGCCAGCAGTTTATGGCGGTTGCAGGGTTCCACAGATACGCAGTATTTT
CDR3aa: CASSLWRLQGSTDTQYF

j_gene: TRBJ2-3
abundance: .
d_gene: .
v_gene: TRBV5-1
CDR3nt: TGCGCCAGCAGCTTGGTTTTAGGGATACTTTGGCCAGATACGCAGTATTTT
CDR3aa: CASSLVLGILWPDTQYF

j_gene: TRBJ2-7
abundance: many
d_gene: .
v_gene: TRBV6-5
CDR3nt: TGTGCCAGCAGTTACGGGATTGGGGGCTACGAGCAGTACTTC
CDR3aa: CASSYGIGGYEQYF

j_gene: TRBJ1-5
abundance: .
d_gene: TRBD1
v_gene: TRBV5-1
CDR3nt: TGCGCCAGCAGCTTCAACTTCCTAACCGGGACAGGGGGCAATCAGCCCCAGCATTTT
CDR3aa: CASSFNFLTGTGGNQPQHF